A selection of T cell receptor beta chains follows, all from one sample in a study of T-cell memory formation after mild COVID-19. MiXCR, applied by TCRdb to the 5' RACE reads, yields one record per CDR3 protein. The sample has over 150,000 distinct CDR3 sequences, about 18% seen once. The specimen sequenced was PBMCs or a T cell subset sorted from them (not recorded which). The source is a man aged 18 to 29 who had mild COVID-19 (a few samples of this study predate the infection). Cell type and time point are not known. CDR3s include the opening cysteine and the closing phenylalanine or tryptophan. The order of the fields is D gene, V gene, J gene, clone size, CDR3 protein, CDR3 DNA. A D gene is named only where the DNA matches it firmly. Clone size is stated in some rows and not others, as once, few, many or a class when expanded.

d_call: NA; v_call: TRBV12-3/TRBV12-4; j_call: TRBJ2-5; clone_size: few; cdr3_aa: CASSLATAQEETQYF; cdr3_nt: TGTGCCAGCAGTTTAGCAACCGCCCAAGAAGAGACCCAGTACTTC
d_call: NA; v_call: TRBV5-1; j_call: TRBJ1-2; clone_size: few; cdr3_aa: CASSSYGGGGENGYTF; cdr3_nt: TGCGCCAGCAGCTCCTATGGAGGGGGGGGAGAGAATGGCTACACCTTC
d_call: NA; v_call: TRBV27; j_call: TRBJ1-4; clone_size: NA; cdr3_aa: CASSGLPRGKLFF; cdr3_nt: TGTGCCAGCAGTGGTTTGCCGAGGGGAAAACTGTTTTTT
d_call: TRBD1; v_call: TRBV6-2/TRBV6-3; j_call: TRBJ2-7; clone_size: NA; cdr3_aa: CASTGQGTYEQYF; cdr3_nt: TGTGCCAGCACCGGACAGGGAACCTACGAGCAGTACTTC
d_call: NA; v_call: TRBV14; j_call: TRBJ2-1; clone_size: few; cdr3_aa: CASSPGLRWGQFF; cdr3_nt: TGTGCCAGCAGCCCAGGACTACGGTGGGGGCAGTTCTTC
d_call: NA; v_call: TRBV10-3; j_call: TRBJ1-5; clone_size: few; cdr3_aa: CAIQVAPSQPQHF; cdr3_nt: TGTGCCATCCAGGTGGCCCCTAGTCAGCCCCAGCATTTT
d_call: TRBD1; v_call: TRBV5-1; j_call: TRBJ1-4; clone_size: few; cdr3_aa: CASSIQGSAEKLFF; cdr3_nt: TGCGCCAGCAGCATACAGGGGTCCGCTGAAAAACTGTTTTTT
d_call: TRBD2; v_call: TRBV9; j_call: TRBJ2-7; clone_size: NA; cdr3_aa: CASSRTSGGLYEQYF; cdr3_nt: TGTGCCAGCAGCCGTACTAGCGGGGGCCTATACGAGCAGTACTTC
d_call: NA; v_call: TRBV7-2; j_call: TRBJ2-6; clone_size: NA; cdr3_aa: CASSTLGAGANVLTF; cdr3_nt: TGTGCCAGCAGCACCCTGGGCGCCGGGGCCAACGTCCTGACTTTC
d_call: TRBD2; v_call: TRBV2; j_call: TRBJ2-7; clone_size: NA; cdr3_aa: CASSRGRGTSGGRDEQYF; cdr3_nt: TGTGCCAGCAGTAGAGGGCGTGGGACTAGCGGGGGGCGAGACGAGCAGTACTTC
d_call: TRBD1; v_call: TRBV12-3/TRBV12-4; j_call: TRBJ1-5; clone_size: NA; cdr3_aa: CASSWGQERQPQHF; cdr3_nt: TGTGCCAGCAGTTGGGGACAGGAACGTCAGCCCCAGCATTTT
d_call: TRBD2; v_call: TRBV5-8; j_call: TRBJ2-5; clone_size: NA; cdr3_aa: CASSLQTSGETQYF; cdr3_nt: TGTGCCAGCAGCCTCCAGACTAGCGGGGAGACCCAGTACTTC
d_call: NA; v_call: TRBV19; j_call: TRBJ1-5; clone_size: NA; cdr3_aa: CASTHPTFGNQPQHF; cdr3_nt: TGTGCCAGTACTCACCCGACTTTCGGCAATCAGCCCCAGCATTTT
d_call: NA; v_call: TRBV3-1; j_call: TRBJ1-2; clone_size: NA; cdr3_aa: CASSQGGVLTGSRGYTF; cdr3_nt: TGTGCCAGCAGCCAAGGCGGAGTCCTAACAGGATCGCGTGGCTACACCTTC
d_call: NA; v_call: TRBV20-1; j_call: TRBJ1-2; clone_size: NA; cdr3_aa: CRAGTVTFGYTF; cdr3_nt: TGCAGAGCCGGGACGGTAACGTTCGGCTACACCTTC
d_call: NA; v_call: TRBV10-3; j_call: TRBJ1-3; clone_size: few; cdr3_aa: CAIRGFGSSGNTIYF; cdr3_nt: TGTGCCATCAGGGGATTTGGGAGCTCTGGAAACACCATATATTTT
d_call: NA; v_call: TRBV29-1; j_call: TRBJ1-1; clone_size: few; cdr3_aa: CSALERGVEAFF; cdr3_nt: TGCAGCGCCCTGGAACGGGGGGTTGAAGCTTTCTTT
d_call: NA; v_call: TRBV6-2/TRBV6-3; j_call: TRBJ1-1; clone_size: NA; cdr3_aa: CASTHRDTEAFF; cdr3_nt: TGTGCCAGCACCCACAGGGACACTGAAGCTTTCTTT
d_call: NA; v_call: TRBV7-2; j_call: TRBJ1-2; clone_size: NA; cdr3_aa: CASSLWGRNYGYTF; cdr3_nt: TGTGCCAGCAGCCTGTGGGGACGTAACTATGGCTACACCTTC
d_call: NA; v_call: TRBV5-1; j_call: TRBJ2-1; clone_size: NA; cdr3_aa: CASSLESGYNEQFF; cdr3_nt: TGCGCCAGCAGCTTGGAGAGCGGCTACAATGAGCAGTTCTTC
d_call: NA; v_call: TRBV6-1; j_call: TRBJ1-5; clone_size: NA; cdr3_aa: CASSEGLGGSNQPQHF; cdr3_nt: TGTGCCAGCAGTGAAGGCCTAGGGGGTAGCAATCAGCCCCAGCATTTT
d_call: TRBD2; v_call: TRBV7-7; j_call: TRBJ2-3; clone_size: NA; cdr3_aa: CASSPGLAGPYTQYF; cdr3_nt: TGTGCCAGCAGCCCCGGACTAGCGGGCCCCTATACGCAGTATTTT
d_call: NA; v_call: TRBV6-2/TRBV6-3; j_call: TRBJ1-5; clone_size: many; cdr3_aa: CASSSTRILNQPQHF; cdr3_nt: TGTGCCAGCAGTTCGACCCGAATCCTCAATCAGCCCCAGCATTTT
d_call: TRBD2; v_call: TRBV5-1; j_call: TRBJ2-5; clone_size: many; cdr3_aa: CASTAGGGTIGETQYF; cdr3_nt: TGCGCCAGCACCGCCGGCGGGGGGACCATTGGTGAGACCCAGTACTTC
d_call: NA; v_call: TRBV11-2; j_call: TRBJ2-3; clone_size: few; cdr3_aa: CASSSKWREVDTQYF; cdr3_nt: TGTGCCAGCAGCTCGAAGTGGAGGGAGGTAGATACGCAGTATTTT
d_call: NA; v_call: TRBV21-1; j_call: TRBJ1-1; clone_size: NA; cdr3_aa: CASSRPFWWGKENTEAFF; cdr3_nt: TGTGCCAGCAGCAGACCCTTTTGGTGGGGGAAAGAGAACACTGAAGCTTTCTTT
d_call: NA; v_call: TRBV28; j_call: TRBJ2-1; clone_size: few; cdr3_aa: CASSRGGPVNEQFF; cdr3_nt: TGTGCCAGCAGCCGTGGGGGTCCGGTTAATGAGCAGTTCTTC
d_call: NA; v_call: TRBV7-2; j_call: TRBJ2-7; clone_size: few; cdr3_aa: CASSLGLGGQYF; cdr3_nt: TGTGCCAGCAGCTTAGGTTTGGGGGGGCAGTACTTC
d_call: NA; v_call: TRBV5-1; j_call: TRBJ1-1; clone_size: few; cdr3_aa: CASSLAGRPRNTEAFF; cdr3_nt: TGCGCCAGCAGCTTGGCCGGACGACCTAGGAACACTGAAGCTTTCTTT
d_call: NA; v_call: TRBV6-5; j_call: TRBJ2-7; clone_size: few; cdr3_aa: CASSAAGGEQYF; cdr3_nt: TGTGCCAGCAGCGCCGCCGGCGGGGAGCAGTACTTC
d_call: NA; v_call: TRBV7-2; j_call: TRBJ2-3; clone_size: few; cdr3_aa: CASSLGSNTQYF; cdr3_nt: TGTGCCAGCAGCTTAGGGTCGAATACGCAGTATTTT
d_call: NA; v_call: TRBV6-5; j_call: TRBJ2-1; clone_size: NA; cdr3_aa: CASSPRGPGSYNEQFF; cdr3_nt: TGTGCCAGCAGTCCGCGGGGCCCTGGGTCCTACAATGAGCAGTTCTTC
d_call: NA; v_call: TRBV3-2; j_call: TRBJ1-1; clone_size: many; cdr3_aa: CASKGAFF; cdr3_nt: TGTGCCAGCAAGGGGGCTTTCTTT
d_call: TRBD2; v_call: TRBV4-1; j_call: TRBJ2-3; clone_size: few; cdr3_aa: CASSQDPASGGGGTDTQYF; cdr3_nt: TGCGCCAGCAGCCAAGACCCGGCTAGCGGGGGGGGAGGCACAGATACGCAGTATTTT
d_call: NA; v_call: TRBV5-4; j_call: TRBJ1-6; clone_size: NA; cdr3_aa: CASSSQGMRTPLHF; cdr3_nt: TGTGCCAGCAGCTCCCAGGGAATGAGGACACCCCTCCACTTT
d_call: NA; v_call: TRBV5-5; j_call: TRBJ2-7; clone_size: NA; cdr3_aa: CASSFFPREQYF; cdr3_nt: TGTGCCAGCAGCTTCTTTCCTCGCGAGCAGTACTTC
d_call: NA; v_call: TRBV6-5; j_call: TRBJ2-1; clone_size: few; cdr3_aa: CASSFEQGGEQFF; cdr3_nt: TGTGCCAGCAGTTTCGAACAGGGAGGTGAGCAGTTCTTC
d_call: NA; v_call: TRBV20-1; j_call: TRBJ2-1; clone_size: NA; cdr3_aa: CSAPRTNEQFF; cdr3_nt: TGCAGTGCCCCGCGGACGAATGAGCAGTTCTTC
d_call: NA; v_call: TRBV4-1; j_call: TRBJ1-6; clone_size: NA; cdr3_aa: CASSQDRRSPLHF; cdr3_nt: TGCGCCAGCAGCCAAGATCGACGCTCACCCCTCCACTTT
d_call: NA; v_call: TRBV4-1; j_call: TRBJ1-5; clone_size: few; cdr3_aa: CASSQDGTYQPQHF; cdr3_nt: TGCGCCAGCAGCCAAGATGGGACATATCAGCCCCAGCATTTT
d_call: NA; v_call: TRBV6-2/TRBV6-3; j_call: TRBJ1-1; clone_size: NA; cdr3_aa: CASTGYTEAFF; cdr3_nt: TGTGCCAGCACGGGGTACACTGAAGCTTTCTTT
d_call: TRBD2; v_call: TRBV5-1; j_call: TRBJ2-1; clone_size: few; cdr3_aa: CASSLGLASWNEQFF; cdr3_nt: TGCGCCAGCAGCTTAGGACTAGCGAGTTGGAATGAGCAGTTCTTC
d_call: TRBD2; v_call: TRBV5-4; j_call: TRBJ2-5; clone_size: few; cdr3_aa: CASSLAGGTSRETQYF; cdr3_nt: TGTGCCAGCAGCCTAGCGGGGGGAACTTCGCGGGAGACCCAGTACTTC
d_call: TRBD1; v_call: TRBV5-1; j_call: TRBJ2-1; clone_size: NA; cdr3_aa: CASSQDREDNEQFF; cdr3_nt: TGCGCCAGCTCTCAGGACAGGGAGGACAATGAGCAGTTCTTC
d_call: NA; v_call: TRBV4-2; j_call: TRBJ2-1; clone_size: NA; cdr3_aa: CASSQEGIGRGGNEQFF; cdr3_nt: TGTGCCAGCAGCCAAGAAGGGATCGGACGGGGTGGCAATGAGCAGTTCTTC
d_call: NA; v_call: TRBV6-6; j_call: TRBJ1-6; clone_size: NA; cdr3_aa: CASSYGVPGSGSPLHF; cdr3_nt: TGTGCCAGCAGTTACGGGGTACCAGGTTCGGGTTCACCCCTCCACTTT
d_call: NA; v_call: TRBV20-1; j_call: TRBJ2-5; clone_size: few; cdr3_aa: CSARVGGETQYF; cdr3_nt: TGCAGTGCTAGAGTGGGAGGAGAGACCCAGTACTTC
d_call: TRBD2; v_call: TRBV7-8; j_call: TRBJ2-3; clone_size: NA; cdr3_aa: CASSRRGGGEGTDTQYF; cdr3_nt: TGTGCCAGCAGCCGCCGGGGGGGGGGAGAGGGCACAGATACGCAGTATTTT
d_call: TRBD1; v_call: TRBV25-1; j_call: TRBJ2-3; clone_size: few; cdr3_aa: CASSSWGQSTDTQYF; cdr3_nt: TGTGCCAGCAGTTCGTGGGGACAGAGCACAGATACGCAGTATTTT
d_call: TRBD2; v_call: TRBV5-1; j_call: TRBJ2-5; clone_size: NA; cdr3_aa: CASSWALAQETQYF; cdr3_nt: TGCGCCAGCAGCTGGGCACTAGCGCAAGAGACCCAGTACTTC